This T cell receptor beta chain was identified in a study of control samples from healthy donors and cancer patients. TCRdb keeps only in-frame clones here, not all; method: immunoSEQ multiplex PCR. The data show around 84,000 clones, around 83% seen once. This clone was observed a few times. There are 15 residues in the CDR3. CDR1 and CDR2 (germline): MGHRA, YSYEKL. The V end lost 4 bases, the J end lost 5 bases, and 15 bases lay between the germline ends. The sequence came from a man in his sixties with head and neck cancer. Source material: PBMCs. The rearrangement links TRBV4-1 to TRBJ1-3; perhaps TRBD1 as D (5 bases). The CDR3 spells CASSPTTGRRNTIYF. CDR3 DNA sequence: TGCGCCAGCAGCCCGACCACGGGGCGAAGAAACACCATATATTTT.